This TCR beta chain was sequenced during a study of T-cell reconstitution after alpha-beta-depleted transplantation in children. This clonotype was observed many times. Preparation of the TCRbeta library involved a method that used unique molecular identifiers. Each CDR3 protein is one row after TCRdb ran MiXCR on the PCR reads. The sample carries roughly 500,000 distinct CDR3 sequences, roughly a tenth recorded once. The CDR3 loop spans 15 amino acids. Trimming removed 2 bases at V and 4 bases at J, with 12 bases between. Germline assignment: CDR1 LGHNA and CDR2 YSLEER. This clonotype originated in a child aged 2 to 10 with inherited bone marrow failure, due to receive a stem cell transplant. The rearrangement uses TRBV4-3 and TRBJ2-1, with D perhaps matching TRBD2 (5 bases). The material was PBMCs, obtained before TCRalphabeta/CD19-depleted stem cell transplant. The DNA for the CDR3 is TGCGCCAGCAGCCAATGCGGGCCCCCATACAATGAGCAGTTCTTC. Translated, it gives CASSQCGPPYNEQFF.